The 22 T cell receptor beta chains below all came from one sample that was sequenced in a study of CD8 T cells in Susac syndrome. Reverse transcription of 0.5 to 1 ug RNA was performed with random hexamers. TCRdb analysed the immunoSEQ multiplex PCR reads with MiXCR anew, one entry per CDR3 protein. The sample includes about 140,000 distinct CDR3 sequences, 95% of them seen just once. Sequencing used CD4+ T cells from PBMCs. These receptors came from a human donor with Susac syndrome.

The chain links TRBV9 to TRBJ2-1; the match to TRBD1 covers 9 bases. The CDR3 totals 14 residues. Germline assignment: CDR1 SGDLS and CDR2 YYNGEE. The ends lost 4 bases at V and 9 bases at J; junction bases unmatched: 8. The CDR3 DNA sequence: TGTGCCAGCAGCAGGGACAGGGTGTCTAGTGAGCAGTTCTTC. Its protein product is CASSRDRVSSEQFF.

The rearrangement links TRBV27 to TRBJ1-2; D may be TRBD1 (6 bases). This CDR3 contains 14 residues. CDR1 is MNHEY and CDR2 is SMNVEV in the germline V gene (reference sequence). Trimming removed 0 bases from V and 4 bases from J, with 9 bases in between. The DNA for the CDR3 is TGTGCCAGCAGTTTATCCGGGGGCCGCTATGGCTACACCTTC. Translated: CASSLSGGRYGYTF.

The chain links TRBV29-1 to TRBJ1-1, with D perhaps TRBD1 (5 bases). The germline V and J ends were trimmed by 7 bases and 1 base, with 13 bases remaining between them. CDR3 size: 13 residues. Germline loops: CDR1 SQVTM, CDR2 ANQGSEA. The CDR3 here is CSATKRGNTEAFF. In DNA, the CDR3 is TGCAGCGCAACGAAGAGGGGGAACACTGAAGCTTTCTTT. The complete variable domain, with remaining parts taken from reference TRBV29-1 and TRBJ1-1, reads SAVISQKPSRDICQRGTSLTIQCQVDSQVTMMFWYRQQPGQSLTLIATANQGSEATYESGFVIDKFPISRPNLTFSTLTVSNMSPEDSSIYLCSATKRGNTEAFFGQGTRLTVV.

The gene calls are TRBV12-3 or TRBV12-4 and TRBJ2-1; the D gene is possibly TRBD2 (5 bases). Trimming took 7 bases from V and 16 from J, leaving 17 bases between them. The CDR3 has 11 amino acids. CDR3 bases: TGTGCCAGCACCCTCGGAGGCCGCACATTCTTC. This codes for CASTLGGRTFF.

The chain recombines TRBV5-4 with TRBJ2-7; the D is unclear. Germline loops: CDR1 SGHNT, CDR2 YYREEE (reference sequence). V was trimmed by 4 bases and J by 1 base, leaving 9 bases between them. The CDR3 sequence is 13 residues long. CDR3 sequence: CASSAQGSYEQYF. CDR3 DNA sequence: TGTGCCAGCAGCGCCCAAGGGTCCTACGAGCAGTACTTC.

The chain recombines TRBV5-1 with TRBJ2-7; 9 nucleotides agree with TRBD1. Germline V lookup: CDR1 SGHRS, CDR2 YFSETQ. The CDR3 sequence is 12 residues long. The V and J ends lost 5 bases and 3 bases, in that order; junction bases with no gene match: 0. The CDR3 DNA reads TGCGCCAGCAGGGACAGGGGCTACGAGCAGTACTTC. Translation gives CASRDRGYEQYF. Looking up the rest from reference TRBV5-1 and TRBJ2-7 gives the full variable domain: KAGVTQTPRYLIKTRGQQVTLSCSPISGHRSVSWYQQTPGQGLQFLFEYFSETQRNKGNFPGRFSGRQFSNSRSEMNVSTLELGDSALYLCASRDRGYEQYFGPGTRLTVT.

The chain recombines TRBV15 with TRBJ2-7; a weak D match, TRBD1 (6 bases). Germline V gives CDR1 LNHNV, CDR2 YYDKDF (reference sequence). The V gene lost 0 bases and the J gene lost 3 bases, with 9 bases spanning the gap. CDR3 length equals 14 residues. CDR3 loop: CATSRDTGFYEQYF. CDR3 coding DNA: TGTGCCACCAGCAGAGATACAGGGTTCTACGAGCAGTACTTC. Supplemented by reference TRBV15 and TRBJ2-7, the full variable domain reads DAMVIQNPRYQVTQFGKPVTLSCSQTLNHNVMYWYQQKSSQAPKLLFHYYDKDFNNEADTPDNFQSRRPNTSFCFLDIRSPGLGDTAMYLCATSRDTGFYEQYFGPGTRLTVT.

The chain carries TRBV27 and TRBJ1-2; D is possibly TRBD1 (5 bases). V gave up 3 bases and J gave up 4 bases, with 12 bases separating them. This CDR3 spans 14 amino acids. Germline V gives CDR1 MNHEY, CDR2 SMNVEV (reference sequence). The CDR3 DNA follows: TGTGCCAGCAGTTTTCGGGACGAATCCTATGGCTACACCTTC. It specifies CASSFRDESYGYTF.

This chain links TRBV6-6 with TRBJ1-1; a weak D match, TRBD1 (6 bases). V was cut by 5 bases and J by 4 bases, with 14 bases left in between. CDR1 and CDR2 from the germline V gene are MNHNY and SVGAGI (reference sequence). CDR3 length: 14 residues. CDR3 loop: CASSAQGSRTEAFF. Written as DNA, the CDR3 is TGTGCCAGCAGTGCACAGGGCTCTCGCACTGAAGCTTTCTTT.

The chain joins TRBV9 to TRBJ2-5, with D maybe TRBD2 (6 bases). V lost 0 bases and J lost 3, with 12 bases in between. CDR1 and CDR2 from the germline V gene are SGDLS and YYNGEE. The CDR3 runs to 15 residues. The CDR3 nucleotides are TGTGCCAGCAGCGTAGGGCACGGGAGTAAAGAGACCCAGTACTTC. Residues: CASSVGHGSKETQYF. The full variable domain, its missing parts supplied by reference TRBV9 and TRBJ2-5, is DSGVTQTPKHLITATGQRVTLRCSPRSGDLSVYWYQQSLDQGLQFLIQYYNGEERAKGNILERFSAQQFPDLHSELNLSSLELGDSALYFCASSVGHGSKETQYFGPGTRLLVL.

The chain joins TRBV20-1 to TRBJ2-7, with 7 bases that match TRBD1. Germline lookup yields CDR1 DFQATT and CDR2 SNEGSKA (reference sequence). V was pared by 6 bases and J by 3 bases, with 11 bases of the junction left unmatched. The length of the CDR3 is 14 residues. The CDR3 reads CSAAVDRVGYEQYF. In DNA form, the CDR3 reads TGCAGTGCCGCCGTCGACAGGGTAGGCTACGAGCAGTACTTC.

The J gene is TRBJ1-1, the V gene TRBV4-1; D gene unclear. CDR3 size: 17 residues. The germline CDR1 and CDR2 sequences are MGHRA and YSYEKL. V was clipped by 4 bases and J by 5 bases, with 23 bases between them. The CDR3: CASSRARNRVEETEAFF. DNA for the CDR3: TGCGCCAGCAGCCGCGCCCGAAACCGCGTCGAGGAGACTGAAGCTTTCTTT.

The V call is TRBV6-6, the J call TRBJ2-3; D unresolved. From germline, CDR1 is MNHNY and CDR2 SVGAGI (reference sequence). The length of the CDR3 is 11 residues. V was pared by 4 bases and J by 6 bases, with 5 bases between. The CDR3 coding sequence is TGTGCCAGCAGTTCAAAGGATACGCAGTATTTT. Its translation: CASSSKDTQYF.

The V and J genes are TRBV20-1 and TRBJ2-1; perhaps TRBD2 as D (5 bases). V gave up 8 bases and J gave up 0 bases, with 17 bases separating them. Looked up from germline, CDR1 is DFQATT and CDR2 is SNEGSKA (reference sequence). This CDR3 is 15 amino acids long. The CDR3 sequence is CSNRAAVSSYNEQFF. CDR3 sequence (DNA): TGCAGTAACCGAGCGGCGGTAAGCTCCTACAATGAGCAGTTCTTC.

V usage is TRBV29-1 and J usage is TRBJ2-1; D is unclear. The CDR3 is made up of 18 amino acids. Deletions cut 4 bases from V and 0 bases from J, with 22 bases between. The germline gives CDR1 SQVTM, CDR2 ANQGSEA. The CDR3 sequence is CSVAETTLLRSSYNEQFF. The CDR3 nucleotides read TGCAGCGTTGCAGAGACGACACTACTAAGAAGCTCCTACAATGAGCAGTTCTTC.

CDR3 DNA: TGCAGTGCTAGATGGCGAACAGGGGGTGAGCAGTACTTC. It yields the protein CSARWRTGGEQYF. The chain has TRBV20-1 and TRBJ2-7; 8 nucleotides match TRBD1. Trimming took 2 bases from V and 7 from J; bases not matched to a gene: 7. Looked up from germline, CDR1 is DFQATT and CDR2 is SNEGSKA (reference sequence). The CDR3 covers 13 residues.

The chain links TRBV5-6 to TRBJ2-4; D is ambiguous. Germline CDR1 reads SGHDT; CDR2 reads YYEEEE. V dropped 4 bases and J dropped 7 bases, with 15 bases sitting between them. The CDR3 consists of 14 residues. CDR3 protein: CASSRWQEQNIQYF. The DNA for the CDR3 is TGTGCCAGCAGCCGTTGGCAGGAACAGAACATTCAGTACTTC.

This sequence joins TRBV7-9 and TRBJ1-1, with TRBD1 as a possible D gene (6 bases). Trimming removed 0 bases from V and 3 bases from J, with 14 bases in between. Germline V CDR1 and CDR2: SEHNR, FQNEAQ (reference sequence). The CDR3 is made up of 16 amino acids. The CDR3 reads CASSLAHRVGDTEAFF. The CDR3, as DNA: TGTGCCAGCAGCTTAGCGCACAGGGTGGGTGACACTGAAGCTTTCTTT.

J is TRBJ1-1 and V is TRBV20-1; D is undetermined. Germline V lookup: CDR1 DFQATT, CDR2 SNEGSKA (reference sequence). The V gene lost 7 bases and the J gene lost 2 bases, with 20 bases spanning the gap. The CDR3 is 15 amino acids. CDR3 coding DNA: TGCAGTGTCAGCAAAGGGTCGGACCGAAACACTGAAGCTTTCTTT. Protein product: CSVSKGSDRNTEAFF.

This clonotype was counted a single time. The chain employs TRBV12-3 or TRBV12-4 and TRBJ2-6; 8 bases match TRBD1. The CDR3 contains 19 residues. V lost 6 bases, J lost 3 bases, and 16 bases stayed unmatched. The CDR3 DNA reads TGTGCCAGCAGACCCCCCCGGGGGACAGGCTGGAGTGGGGCCAACGTCCTGACTTTC. Encoded protein: CASRPPRGTGWSGANVLTF.

The rearrangement joins TRBV12-5 to TRBJ2-7; possible D gene TRBD2, 6 bases. Germline CDR1 is LGHNT and CDR2 is FRNRAP. The CDR3 extends over 15 amino acids. V lost 2 bases, J lost 2 bases, and 13 bases lay in between. Written as DNA, the CDR3 is TGTGCTAGTGGTTTGCGGAGGGGACCCACCTACGAGCAGTACTTC. The encoded protein is CASGLRRGPTYEQYF.

This sequence joins TRBV4-1 and TRBJ1-2; 8 nucleotides agree with TRBD1. CDR3 length: 15 residues. Germline trimming cut 2 bases from V and 4 bases from J; bases unmatched to any gene: 6. Germline CDR1 reads MGHRA; CDR2 reads YSYEKL. The CDR3 region is CASSQYPTGGYGYTF. In DNA form, the CDR3 reads TGCGCCAGCAGCCAATACCCCACAGGGGGCTATGGCTACACCTTC.